Sequencing of this T cell receptor (beta chain) was carried out in a study of identical twins. Regarding the study as a whole: Abundant beta clonotypes from cord blood had fewer insertions, unlike memory repertoires, which showed none. Out-of-frame alpha sequences that twins shared showed excess low generation probability.

TCRdb fed the 5' RACE reads into MiXCR, producing one record per CDR3 protein. The sample consists of 400,000 or so distinct CDR3 sequences, approximately 9.1% of them appearing once. In its sample, this clonotype was seen a few times. Its specificity is unknown. The germline V gene has CDR1 ENHRY and CDR2 SYGVKD. There are 14 residues in the CDR3. V was clipped by 8 bases and J by 8 bases, with 21 bases between them. V and J are TRBV10-3 and TRBJ1-2; no clear D gene. Material: naive T cells sorted from blood. This clonotype originated in a woman aged 45 to 65 in good health. CDR3: CAILDSEGKMGYTF. As DNA, the CDR3 is TGTGCCATCCTCGATAGTGAGGGAAAGATGGGCTACACCTTC.